This T cell receptor (beta chain) was recorded in a study of spatial heterogeneity in lung cancer (dated by TCRdb to the late 2010s). With respect to the entire study: The donors were some 76 patients from the lung TRACERx cohort who had early-stage, untreated non-small cell lung cancer. Nonsynonymous mutation counts, determined by whole-exome sequencing of tumor tissue, were related to TCR repertoire features. Beta-chain transcripts were consistently detected in greater numbers than alpha-chain transcripts, which likely reflects a higher abundance of beta-chain transcripts. Both alpha and beta chains were TCR-sequenced in roughly 200 tumor regions, 64 matched nontumor lung samples and roughly 50 PBMC samples obtained at surgery. TCR alpha and beta repertoires were quantitatively compared across multiple tumor regions, matched nontumor lung and blood in non-small cell lung cancer. Follow-up PBMC samples were sequenced whenever the samples were available, and the median time to follow-up was approximately 24 months after resection. In the raw uncorrected reads, each unique combination of TCR and UMI appeared more than ten times on average.

Points the paper makes about the study in general: Comparisons of baseline and follow-up blood repertoires included only 15 or so patients. Ubiquitous expanded tumor TCRs were found in blood more often at tumor resection than at routine follow-up. Confirming at a functional level the hypothesis that regional TCRs recognize regional mutations was considered to require additional single-cell paired TCR alpha and beta sequencing.

Taken with the paper, the label for time point translates to: blood at routine non-recurrence follow-up after resection. Without any cell sorting, TCR sequencing was performed on whole RNA extracted either from tumor and nontumor lung tissue or from cryopreserved PBMC samples. Only patients for whom sufficient RNA was available from at least two tumor regions were selected for TCR sequencing. The library was obtained by 5' RACE. The listed sequencing device is NextSeq 500. The TCR library protocol attached a unique molecular identifier to each TCR cDNA molecule to allow correction of PCR and sequencing errors. Per the authors' processing: TCR identification, UMI-based error correction and CDR3 extraction were performed with Decombinator tools. Expanded TCRs were defined as those above a frequency of 2 per 1,000, corresponding to the top 1% of the tumor frequency distribution. Each repertoire was subsampled 100 times to 5,000 TCRs, after which Renyi diversity was computed with the R vegan package. CDR3 similarity networks were constructed using string-kernel similarity of amino acid triplets, with links drawn between CDR3s whose pairwise similarity was above 0.82. The public reads were reprocessed in TCRdb via fastp at Q25 and MiXCR, keeping in-frame beta chains. Identical CDR3 proteins give one entry, which carries the most common genes and DNA. For this entry, the V and J calls and clone size follow TCRdb and not the study's own pipeline. The sample records roughly 120,000 distinct CDR3 sequences, 9.5% to 15% of which are singletons. Jointly, the top ten make up 16% of the sample.

This clonotype was observed a few times. It has no known antigen specificity. Base qualities are not recorded, but no much larger clone differs from it by a single base. CDR1 and CDR2 (MGHRA, YSYEKL) derive from the germline V gene. Germline trimming amounts to 2 bases on V and 4 bases on J, with 9 as the count of junction bases outside the gene matches. Spanning cysteine to phenylalanine, the CDR3 consists of 16 amino acids. Here the CDR3 DNA is all that survives: 48 bases in frame from base 1. Rearrangement joined TRBV4-1 to TRBJ1-1, and 8 junction bases match TRBD1. This TCR came from a male donor with early-stage non-small cell lung cancer. The sequencing used PBMCs, collected at follow-up. The DNA sequence follows: TGCGCCAGCAGCCAACGAACAGGGGGTTTGGGCACTGAAGCTTTCTTT. Protein translation: CASSQRTGGLGTEAFF.